A single sample gave rise to the 27 T cell receptor beta chains below, sequenced in a study of cytomegalovirus exposure and HLA in healthy donors. TCRdb's table, derived via immunoSEQ multiplex PCR, lists solely in-frame clones and lacks some. The sample lists about 150,000 clones; less than 90% were seen once. Sequenced material: PBMCs. Receptors were obtained from a woman between 18 and 29 years old in good health and CMV-seropositive.

The chain recombines TRBV6-1 with TRBJ2-7; 10 bases align to TRBD1. Germline V gene sequence: CDR1 MNHNS, CDR2 SASEGT. Unmatched junction bases numbered 8, after V lost 1 base and J lost 2 bases. This CDR3 spans 17 amino acids. CDR3 sequence (DNA): TGTGCCAGCAGTGAAGAGGGGGTGGGACAGGGGACCTACGAGCAGTACTTC. Its protein is CASSEEGVGQGTYEQYF.

The count of this clone is one. The J gene is TRBJ1-2, the V gene TRBV5-1; 7 nucleotides align to TRBD1. The CDR3 extends over 17 amino acids. Germline V gene data show CDR1 as SGHRS and CDR2 as YFSETQ. Trimming cost V 4 bases and J 5 bases; bases outside gene matches: 17. The CDR3, as DNA: TGCGCCAGCAGCCGTACCGTTCGGACAGGAGGTTCATATGGCTACACCTTC. Its protein product is CASSRTVRTGGSYGYTF.

The V and J genes are TRBV30 and TRBJ2-1, with 9 bases that match TRBD2. Trimming at V came to 2 bases and at J to 8 bases, leaving 13 bases not matched to a gene. Germline V lookup: CDR1 GTSNPN, CDR2 SVGIG (reference sequence). This CDR3 contains 16 residues. CDR3 in DNA: TGTGCCTGGAGTCAACTAGCGGGCCATCCGACCGATGAGCAGTTCTTC. Protein sequence: CAWSQLAGHPTDEQFF. Full variable domain (missing parts from reference TRBV30 and TRBJ2-1): SQTIHQWPATLVQPVGSPLSLECTVEGTSNPNLYWYRQAAGRGLQLLFYSVGIGQISSEVPQNLSASRPQDRQFILSSKKLLLSDSGFYLCAWSQLAGHPTDEQFFGPGTRLTVL.

The V and J genes are TRBV2 and TRBJ2-3, with D perhaps TRBD2 (5 bases). In germline, CDR1 is SNHLY, CDR2 FYNNEI. CDR3 length equals 13 residues. Trimming stripped 10 bases from V and 14 bases from J, with 25 bases between. The CDR3 DNA reads as TGTGCCACCGCGTCCATGAGAGGGCGGTCGTTGTATTTT. It specifies CATASMRGRSLYF.

The rearrangement joins TRBV9 to TRBJ2-2, with TRBD2 as a possible D gene (6 bases). From germline, CDR1 is SGDLS and CDR2 YYNGEE. V lost 6 bases and J lost 1, with 13 bases in between. The length of the CDR3 is 15 residues. The CDR3 DNA is TGTGCCAGCACGCCCTCCGGGGGGAACACCGGGGAGCTGTTTTTT. It is translated as CASTPSGGNTGELFF. Full variable domain (missing parts from reference TRBV9 and TRBJ2-2): DSGVTQTPKHLITATGQRVTLRCSPRSGDLSVYWYQQSLDQGLQFLIQYYNGEERAKGNILERFSAQQFPDLHSELNLSSLELGDSALYFCASTPSGGNTGELFFGEGSRLTVL.

This clone was detected a few times. The chain is built from TRBV28 and TRBJ1-2; 7 nucleotides line up with TRBD1. This CDR3 spans 13 amino acids. The ends lost 7 bases at V and 5 bases at J; junction bases unmatched: 7. Per germline, CDR1 MDHEN and CDR2 SYDVKM. The CDR3 region has the DNA TGTGCCAGCACAGGGGGGCCGAAGTATGGCTACACCTTC. Translation: CASTGGPKYGYTF.

CDR3 in amino acids: CASSQVLVTTGELFF. CDR3 nucleotide sequence: TGCGCCAGCAGCCAAGTGCTAGTCACGACCGGGGAGCTGTTTTTT. The V gene is TRBV4-1, the J gene TRBJ2-2; D unresolved. Deletions cut 1 base from V and 5 bases from J, with 11 bases between. Germline values: CDR1 MGHRA, CDR2 YSYEKL. There are 15 residues in the CDR3.

The rearrangement joins TRBV2 to TRBJ2-5, with 14 bases aligning to TRBD2. J gave up 5 bases and V 2 bases, and 7 bases lay outside the gene matches. The germline V gene encodes CDR1 SNHLY and CDR2 FYNNEI. The CDR3 covers 17 residues. The CDR3 DNA reads TGTGCCAGCAGTGAAACGACTAGCGGGAGGGCCCGGGAGACCCAGTACTTC. Translated: CASSETTSGRARETQYF.

The J gene is TRBJ2-5, the V gene TRBV6-1; TRBD1 matches at 11 bases. Looked up from germline, CDR1 is MNHNS and CDR2 is SASEGT. The CDR3 sequence is 15 residues long. Losses at the gene ends were 11 bases for V and 3 bases for J; bases not matched to a gene: 11. This CDR3 is CAATADRGREETQYF. The CDR3 coding sequence is TGTGCCGCGACAGCGGACAGGGGGCGTGAAGAGACCCAGTACTTC.

The chain couples TRBV7-2 to TRBJ2-5; 9 bases agree with TRBD1. V lost 2 bases and J lost 5; bases outside the gene matches: 15. The germline V gene encodes CDR1 SGHTA and CDR2 FQGNSA. The CDR3 sequence is 18 residues long. The DNA for the CDR3 is TGTGCCAGCAGCTTATGGGAGTGGGGGACAGGGAGTGGCGAGACCCAGTACTTC. Translation: CASSLWEWGTGSGETQYF.

The J gene is TRBJ2-7, the V gene TRBV18, with D perhaps TRBD2 (6 bases). The CDR3 consists of 15 residues. V lost 8 bases and J 0 bases, leaving 17 bases between the germline ends. The germline V gene encodes CDR1 KGHSH and CDR2 LQKENI. The CDR3 reads CASPLPGLHSYEQYF. The CDR3, as DNA: TGTGCCAGCCCGCTACCGGGACTCCACTCCTACGAGCAGTACTTC.

The chain employs TRBV13 and TRBJ2-3; D call uncertain. V was clipped by 5 bases and J by 4 bases, with 10 bases between them. There are 13 residues in the CDR3. Germline loops: CDR1 PRHDT, CDR2 FYEKMQ (reference sequence). CDR3 in DNA: TGTGCCAGCAGCCCATATGCGGCAGATACGCAGTATTTT. Protein sequence: CASSPYAADTQYF.

In regard to this clone: Other DNA sequences from this sample encode an identical CDR3 as well. This chain uses TRBV7-2 with TRBJ1-5; 10 bases are a match to TRBD1. The CDR3 spans 15 residues. CDR1 is SGHTA, CDR2 FQGNSA, per germline. V trimming: 4 bases; J trimming: 7 bases; junction bases outside the gene matches: 7. CDR3 DNA sequence: TGTGCCAGCAGCTCGACAGGGGGCGCGGGCCAGCCCCAGCATTTT. It encodes CASSSTGGAGQPQHF.

CDR3 bases: TGTGCCAGCAGTTTAGGGCAGGGGTCTAAGGAGCAGTACTTC. Amino acid sequence: CASSLGQGSKEQYF. This sequence joins TRBV28 and TRBJ2-7; a possible D gene is TRBD1 (6 bases). There are 14 residues in the CDR3. Trimming removed 2 bases from V and 7 bases from J, with 15 bases in between. Germline lookup yields CDR1 MDHEN and CDR2 SYDVKM.

V gene TRBV5-6 combines with J gene TRBJ1-4; D is unclear. Germline lookup yields CDR1 SGHDT and CDR2 YYEEEE. Trimming left V 1 base short and J 7 bases short, with 14 bases between. The CDR3 has 15 amino acids. CDR3 nucleotide sequence: TGTGCCAGCAGCTTGTATGGTTTGATCGGTGAAAAACTGTTTTTT. This sequence encodes CASSLYGLIGEKLFF.

The V and J genes are TRBV7-8 and TRBJ1-1; D is undetermined. This CDR3 comprises 13 residues. Germline V lookup: CDR1 SGHVS, CDR2 FQNEAQ. V shed 0 bases and J shed 6 bases, with 8 bases lying between them. DNA of the CDR3: TGTGCCAGCAGCTTAGCCCCTTCTGCTGAAGCTTTCTTT. Translated, it gives CASSLAPSAEAFF.

This clone was picked up one time. The CDR3 sequence is CAWSADLNTEAFF. The DNA for the CDR3 is TGTGCCTGGAGCGCTGATCTAAACACTGAAGCTTTCTTT. This chain uses TRBV30 with TRBJ1-1; no clear D. This CDR3 has 13 amino acids. V was cut by 3 bases and J by 2 bases, with 10 bases left in between. Germline CDR1 and CDR2: GTSNPN and SVGIG (reference sequence).

The chain is built from TRBV10-3 and TRBJ1-1; 12 nucleotides match TRBD1. V shed 10 bases, J shed 5 bases, and the junction held 8 bases outside the gene matches. Germline assignment: CDR1 ENHRY and CDR2 SYGVKD. The CDR3 consists of 14 residues. As DNA, the CDR3 is TGTGCCACCCGGGACAGGGGGCCTGGGACTGAAGCTTTCTTT. It yields the protein CATRDRGPGTEAFF.

The rearrangement uses TRBV19 and TRBJ2-1, with D maybe TRBD2 (7 bases). Germline V lookup: CDR1 LNHDA, CDR2 SQIVND (reference sequence). CDR3 size: 14 residues. Trimming shortened V by 3 bases and J by 6 bases, and 12 bases separated the two germline ends. Written as DNA, the CDR3 is TGTGCCAGTAGTATCGGGGGGCTGGGCAATGAGCAGTTCTTC. Protein product: CASSIGGLGNEQFF.

This chain links TRBV11-3 with TRBJ1-1, with D unresolved. Per germline, CDR1 SGHNT and CDR2 YENEEA. V lost 3 bases, J lost 3 bases, and 11 bases lay in between. The CDR3 spans 14 residues. This CDR3 reads CASSFRNGYTEAFF. As DNA, the CDR3 is TGTGCCAGCAGCTTCAGGAACGGCTACACTGAAGCTTTCTTT.

This clone was picked up one time. V and J are TRBV11-3 and TRBJ2-1; possible D gene TRBD2, 5 bases. The CDR3 is made up of 18 amino acids. V shed 1 base and J shed 8 bases, with 24 bases lying between them. Per germline, CDR1 SGHNT and CDR2 YENEEA. CDR3 amino acids: CASSLGGKLGGRGDEQFF. The CDR3 bases are TGTGCCAGCAGCTTAGGGGGAAAACTAGGTGGAAGAGGCGATGAGCAGTTCTTC. The full variable domain, rest sourced from reference TRBV11-3 and TRBJ2-1, is EAGVVQSPRYKIIEKKQPVAFWCNPISGHNTLYWYLQNLGQGPELLIRYENEEAVDDSQLPKDRFSAERLKGVDSTLKIQPAELGDSAVYLCASSLGGKLGGRGDEQFFGPGTRLTVL.

The rearrangement uses TRBV7-9 and TRBJ2-1; TRBD2 agrees at 7 bases. CDR1 and CDR2 (germline): SEHNR, FQNEAQ (reference sequence). Unmatched junction bases numbered 5, after V lost 2 bases and J lost 4 bases. This CDR3 comprises 15 residues. The CDR3 protein is CASSLWDYLYNEQFF. The CDR3 DNA sequence: TGTGCCAGCAGCTTATGGGACTATCTATACAATGAGCAGTTCTTC.

This chain connects TRBV19 to TRBJ2-2, with 12 bases aligning to TRBD2. The germline V gene has CDR1 LNHDA and CDR2 SQIVND (reference sequence). The CDR3 is made up of 15 amino acids. J gave up 4 bases and V 5 bases, and 2 bases lay outside the gene matches. CDR3 residues: CASSATSGSTGELFF. DNA for the CDR3: TGTGCCAGTAGTGCGACTAGCGGGAGCACCGGGGAGCTGTTTTTT.

This chain joins TRBV6-1 and TRBJ2-1; 7 positions agree with TRBD1. This CDR3 region has 15 residues. From germline, CDR1 is MNHNS and CDR2 SASEGT. J lost 3 bases, V lost 6 bases, and 8 bases had no gene match. The CDR3 DNA sequence: TGTGCCAGCAGGTCTTCCGGGACAGTCTACAATGAGCAGTTCTTC. It encodes CASRSSGTVYNEQFF.

The V gene is TRBV9, the J gene TRBJ2-7, with 10 positions matching TRBD2. The CDR3 has 14 amino acids. The germline V gene encodes CDR1 SGDLS and CDR2 YYNGEE. V lost 4 bases to trimming and J lost 5 bases; unmatched junction nucleotides: 6. The CDR3 sequence is CASSPSGRRNEQYF. CDR3 sequence (DNA): TGTGCCAGCAGCCCTAGCGGGAGAAGGAACGAGCAGTACTTC.

The V call is TRBV25-1, the J call TRBJ1-5; D unclear. CDR3 length: 13 amino acids. The V and J ends lost 1 base and 6 bases respectively, with 7 bases between them. Germline V CDR1 and CDR2: MGHDK, SYGVNS. CDR3 sequence: CASSEFGGQPQHF. The DNA of the CDR3 is TGTGCCAGCAGTGAATTCGGCGGTCAGCCCCAGCATTTT.

This rearrangement joins TRBV7-3 to TRBJ1-5, with 10 bases aligning to TRBD1. After removal of 4 bases from V and 2 bases from J, the junction contained 8 bases not matched to a gene. Per the germline V gene, CDR1 is SGHTA and CDR2 is FQGTGA. The CDR3 runs to 17 residues. The CDR3 DNA is TGTGCCAGCAGCTCGCGACAGGGGGCGCAGGGCAATCAGCCCCAGCATTTT. It translates to CASSSRQGAQGNQPQHF.